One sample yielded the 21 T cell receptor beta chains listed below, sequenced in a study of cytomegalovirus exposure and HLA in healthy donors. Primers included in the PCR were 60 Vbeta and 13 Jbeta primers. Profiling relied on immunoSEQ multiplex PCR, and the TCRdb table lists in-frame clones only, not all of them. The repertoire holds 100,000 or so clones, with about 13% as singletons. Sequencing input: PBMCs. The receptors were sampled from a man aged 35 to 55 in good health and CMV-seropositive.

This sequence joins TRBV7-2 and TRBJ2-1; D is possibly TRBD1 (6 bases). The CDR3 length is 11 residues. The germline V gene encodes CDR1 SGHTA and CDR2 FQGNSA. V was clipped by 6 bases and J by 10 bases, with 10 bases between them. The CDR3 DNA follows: TGTGCCAGCAGTTCGAGGGGGGAGCAGTTCTTC. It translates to CASSSRGEQFF.

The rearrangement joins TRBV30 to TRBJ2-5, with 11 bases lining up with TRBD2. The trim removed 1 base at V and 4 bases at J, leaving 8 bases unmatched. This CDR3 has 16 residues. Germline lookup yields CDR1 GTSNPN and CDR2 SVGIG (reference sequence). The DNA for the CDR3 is TGTGCCTGGAGTGGTCCTAGCGGGGGGTGGGGAGAGACCCAGTACTTC. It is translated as CAWSGPSGGWGETQYF.

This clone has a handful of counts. CDR3 sequence: CASSRSGSLEGIDEQFF. The CDR3 DNA reads as TGTGCCAGCAGCCGGTCCGGTTCACTAGAGGGAATCGATGAGCAGTTCTTC. The V gene is TRBV9, the J gene TRBJ2-1; a weak D match, TRBD2 (5 bases). Per the germline V gene, CDR1 is SGDLS and CDR2 is YYNGEE. V lost 4 bases, J lost 8 bases, and 25 bases lay in between. This CDR3 has 17 amino acids.

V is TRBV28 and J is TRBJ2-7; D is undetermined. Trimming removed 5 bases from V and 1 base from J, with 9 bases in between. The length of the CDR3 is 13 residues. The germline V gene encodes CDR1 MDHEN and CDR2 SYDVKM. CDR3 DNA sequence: TGTGCCAGCAGTCCGTCTCGGTCCTACGAGCAGTACTTC. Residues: CASSPSRSYEQYF.

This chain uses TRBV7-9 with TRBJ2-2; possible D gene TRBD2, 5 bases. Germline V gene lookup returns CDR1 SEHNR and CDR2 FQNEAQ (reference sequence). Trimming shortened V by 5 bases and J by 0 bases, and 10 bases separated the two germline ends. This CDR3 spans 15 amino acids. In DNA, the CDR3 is TGTGCCAGCAGCGCCAGCGGTGCGAACACCGGGGAGCTGTTTTTT. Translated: CASSASGANTGELFF. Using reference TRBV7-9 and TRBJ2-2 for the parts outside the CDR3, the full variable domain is DTGVSQNPRHKITKRGQNVTFRCDPISEHNRLYWYRQTLGQGPEFLTYFQNEAQLEKSRLLSDRFSAERPKGSFSTLEIQRTEQGDSAMYLCASSASGANTGELFFGEGSRLTVL.

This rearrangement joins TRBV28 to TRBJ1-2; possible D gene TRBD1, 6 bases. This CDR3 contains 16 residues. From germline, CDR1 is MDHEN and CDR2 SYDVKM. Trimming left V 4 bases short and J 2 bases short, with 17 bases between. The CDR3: CASSSNGQPRNYGYTF. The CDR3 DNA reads TGTGCCAGCAGTTCCAACGGACAGCCTCGGAACTATGGCTACACCTTC.

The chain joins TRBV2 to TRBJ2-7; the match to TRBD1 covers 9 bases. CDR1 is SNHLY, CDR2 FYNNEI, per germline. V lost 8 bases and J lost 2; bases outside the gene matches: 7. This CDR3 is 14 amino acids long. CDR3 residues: CASRTGVRTYEQYF. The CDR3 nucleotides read TGTGCCAGCCGGACAGGGGTAAGGACCTACGAGCAGTACTTC.

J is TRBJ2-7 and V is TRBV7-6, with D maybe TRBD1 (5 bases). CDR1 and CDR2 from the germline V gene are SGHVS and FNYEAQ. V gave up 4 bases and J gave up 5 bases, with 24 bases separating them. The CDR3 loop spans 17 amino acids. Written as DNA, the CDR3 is TGTGCCAGCAGCTCAAATAGTGGGGCAGGGTTAATGGACGAGCAGTACTTC. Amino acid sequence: CASSSNSGAGLMDEQYF.

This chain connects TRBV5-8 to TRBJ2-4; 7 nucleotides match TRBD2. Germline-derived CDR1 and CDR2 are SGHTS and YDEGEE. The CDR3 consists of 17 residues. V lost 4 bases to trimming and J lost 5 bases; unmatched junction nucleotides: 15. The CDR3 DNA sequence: TGTGCCAGCAGCGCTGTGAACAACTTAGCGGGCCAAAACATTCAGTACTTC. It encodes CASSAVNNLAGQNIQYF.

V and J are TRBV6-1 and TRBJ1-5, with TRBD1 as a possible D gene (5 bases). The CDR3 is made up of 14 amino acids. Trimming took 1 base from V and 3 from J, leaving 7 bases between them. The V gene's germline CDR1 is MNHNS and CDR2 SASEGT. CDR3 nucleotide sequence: TGTGCCAGCAGTGAAGTACAGGTCAATCAGCCCCAGCATTTT. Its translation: CASSEVQVNQPQHF.

Here the CDR3 DNA reads TGTGCCAGTAGTTTGGGAGGATTACCCACTGAAGCTTTCTTT. It codes for CASSLGGLPTEAFF. The chain carries TRBV19 and TRBJ1-1; D remains unclear. CDR1 LNHDA and CDR2 SQIVND come from the germline V gene (reference sequence). The CDR3 is 14 amino acids. V gave up 5 bases and J gave up 4 bases, with 14 bases separating them.

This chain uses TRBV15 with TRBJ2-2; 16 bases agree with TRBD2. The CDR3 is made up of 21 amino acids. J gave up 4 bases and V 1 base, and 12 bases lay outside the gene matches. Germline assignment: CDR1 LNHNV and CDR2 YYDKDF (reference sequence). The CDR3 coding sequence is TGTGCCACCAGCAGAGGACCTATGGGACTAGCGGGAGGGCCGGTCACCGGGGAGCTGTTTTTT. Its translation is CATSRGPMGLAGGPVTGELFF.

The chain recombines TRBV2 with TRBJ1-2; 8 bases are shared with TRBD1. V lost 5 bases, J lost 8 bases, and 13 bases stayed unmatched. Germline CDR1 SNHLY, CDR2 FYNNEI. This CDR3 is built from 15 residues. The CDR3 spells CASSLLQGAPNGYTF. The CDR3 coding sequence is TGTGCCAGCAGTTTGCTCCAGGGGGCGCCGAACGGCTACACCTTC.

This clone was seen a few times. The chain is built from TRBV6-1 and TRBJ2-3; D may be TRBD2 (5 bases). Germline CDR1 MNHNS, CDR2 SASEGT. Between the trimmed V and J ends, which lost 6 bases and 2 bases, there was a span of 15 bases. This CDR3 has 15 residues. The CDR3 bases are TGTGCCAGCAGGCTCGGGGTTGCAGCCACAGATACGCAGTATTTT. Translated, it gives CASRLGVAATDTQYF.

The DNA for the CDR3 is TGCGCCAGCAGGCTAGGAGCAGATACGCAGTATTTT. The encoded protein is CASRLGADTQYF. V usage is TRBV5-1 and J usage is TRBJ2-3, with unresolved D. V lost 5 bases and J lost 4, with 8 bases in between. Germline CDR1 reads SGHRS; CDR2 reads YFSETQ. CDR3 length equals 12 residues.

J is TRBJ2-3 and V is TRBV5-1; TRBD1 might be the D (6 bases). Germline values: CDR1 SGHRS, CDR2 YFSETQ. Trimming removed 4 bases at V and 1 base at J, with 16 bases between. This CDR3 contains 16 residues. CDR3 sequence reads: CASSISGESGTDTQYF. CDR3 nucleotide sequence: TGCGCCAGCAGCATATCAGGGGAGTCGGGCACAGATACGCAGTATTTT. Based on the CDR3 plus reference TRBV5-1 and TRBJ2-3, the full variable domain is KAGVTQTPRYLIKTRGQQVTLSCSPISGHRSVSWYQQTPGQGLQFLFEYFSETQRNKGNFPGRFSGRQFSNSRSEMNVSTLELGDSALYLCASSISGESGTDTQYFGPGTRLTVL.

DNA of the CDR3: TGTGCCAGCACCCCTAGGGGGGGGCCTAGCGGGTCCTACGAGCAGTACTTC. Its protein product is CASTPRGGPSGSYEQYF. This chain uses TRBV7-2 with TRBJ2-7, with 8 bases aligning to TRBD2. CDR1 is SGHTA, CDR2 FQGNSA, per germline. The ends lost 7 bases at V and 1 base at J; junction bases unmatched: 15. This CDR3 is 17 amino acids long.

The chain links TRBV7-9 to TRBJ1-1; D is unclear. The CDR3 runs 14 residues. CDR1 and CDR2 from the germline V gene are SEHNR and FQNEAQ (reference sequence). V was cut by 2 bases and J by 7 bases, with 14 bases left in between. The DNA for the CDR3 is TGTGCCAGCAGCTTATATTCCCCACCACATGAAGCTTTCTTT. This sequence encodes CASSLYSPPHEAFF.

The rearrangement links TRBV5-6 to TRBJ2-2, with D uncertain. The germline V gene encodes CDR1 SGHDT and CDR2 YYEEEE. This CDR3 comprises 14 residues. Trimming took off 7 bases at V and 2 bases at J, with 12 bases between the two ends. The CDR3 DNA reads TGTGCCAGCTTCGGAGCAATAAACACCGGGGAGCTGTTTTTT. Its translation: CASFGAINTGELFF.

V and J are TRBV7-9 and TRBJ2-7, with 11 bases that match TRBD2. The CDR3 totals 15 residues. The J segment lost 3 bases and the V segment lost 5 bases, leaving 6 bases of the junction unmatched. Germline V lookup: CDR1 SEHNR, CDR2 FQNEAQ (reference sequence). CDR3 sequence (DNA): TGTGCCAGCAGCCATTCCGGGACTAGCGGCTACGAGCAGTACTTC. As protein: CASSHSGTSGYEQYF.

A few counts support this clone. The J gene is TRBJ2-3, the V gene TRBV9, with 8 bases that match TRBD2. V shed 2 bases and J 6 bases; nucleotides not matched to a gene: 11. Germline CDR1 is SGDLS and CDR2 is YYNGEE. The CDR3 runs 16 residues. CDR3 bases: TGTGCCAGCAGCGTGCAGGGAGTAGCGGGGATGGATACGCAGTATTTT. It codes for CASSVQGVAGMDTQYF.